This T cell receptor beta chain was sequenced in a study of CD8+CD57+ T cells in acquired aplastic anemia. As for the study in general: Where healthy donors were concerned, CD4+ cells averaged about 10 million reads.

Study observations and caveats: CD8+ Simpson's diversity did not differ significantly between patients and controls. Patients and controls were found to share twenty-nine CD8+ CDR3 sequences.

Concerning this clonotype itself: Its specificity is not known.

CDR3 length: 15 residues. The V gene's germline CDR1 is SGHVS and CDR2 FNYEAQ. V was pared by 7 bases and J by 0 bases, with 15 bases between. Genomic DNA provided the template from which TCR beta VDJ and CDR3 profiles were obtained. From the reads, TCRdb called clonotypes with MiXCR, one entry per CDR3 protein. This table has 35,000 to 50,000 distinct CDR3 sequences, about two thirds appearing once. Sequencing was performed on sorted CD4+, CD8+, or CD8+CD57+ T cells (not recorded which) from PBMCs. This TCR was recovered from a human donor in good health, serving as a control. The V gene is TRBV7-6, the J gene TRBJ1-1, with D maybe TRBD1 (5 bases). CDR3 coding DNA: TGTGCCAGCACCCCCTCAACAGGCATGAACACTGAAGCTTTCTTT. Protein product: CASTPSTGMNTEAFF.